The 10 T cell receptor beta chains given below trace back to one sample, sequenced in a study of T cell clonality in common variable immunodeficiency (dated by TCRdb to the mid-2010s). The antigens these receptors bind are not known. Library preparation employed the immunoSEQ multiplex PCR assay. TCRdb carries this immuneACCESS record with in-frame sequences only. Its versions omit some clonotypes, under half of them owing to an unresolved V gene in the studies checked, with the rest unexplained. The data for this sample show about 1,600 clones, each detected more than once. Of the sample, about 35% falls within the top ten clones. Summary of the overall study and its limitations: CVID TCRbeta sequences were reported to have fewer deletions and N-nucleotide insertions and to lack highly modified clones with 13 or more V deletions.

The sample comprised peripheral blood mononuclear cells. All receptors derive from a human donor with common variable immunodeficiency.

Remarks on this clone: Sequencing ends 3 residues short of the CDR3 end; the germline J gene provides the rest. The chain recombines TRBV19 with TRBJ2-7; 8 nucleotides agree with TRBD1. CDR1 is LNHDA, CDR2 SQIVND, per germline (reference sequence). The CDR3 spans 14 residues. V was pared by 3 bases and J by 2 bases, with 3 bases of the junction left unmatched. CDR3 amino acids: CASSMTGATYEQYF. Partial CDR3 DNA: TGTGCCAGTAGTATGACAGGGGCTACCTACGAG.

This clone is labeled as medium-sized (0.01 to 0.1%). The read finishes 3 residues shy of the CDR3 end, and the germline J gene is used to complete it. The rearrangement links TRBV10-3 to TRBJ1-5; D unresolved. Trimming pared 5 bases from V and 3 bases from J, leaving 8 bases between. The CDR3 is 13 amino acids. The germline gives CDR1 ENHRY, CDR2 SYGVKD. The CDR3 sequence: CAISRQDNQPQHF. CDR3 DNA, as far as it was read: TGTGCCATCAGTCGGCAGGACAATCAGCCC.

By share, this clone ranks as medium-sized. The read ends 3 residues early relative to the CDR3; the germline J gene fills the gap. V gene TRBV19 combines with J gene TRBJ1-2; 7 nucleotides agree with TRBD1. The CDR3 has 14 amino acids. The germline gives CDR1 LNHDA, CDR2 SQIVND (reference sequence). V was clipped by 3 bases and J by 2 bases; unmatched bases: 3. The CDR3 loop is CASSILTGNYGYTF. The part of the CDR3 DNA that was read is TGTGCCAGTAGTATTTTGACAGGGAACTATGGC.

As to this clone: The read terminates 3 residues before the CDR3 end, so the remaining end is supplied by the germline J gene. V usage is TRBV7-3 and J usage is TRBJ2-7; D might be TRBD2 (5 bases). V dropped 4 bases and J dropped 2 bases, with 12 bases sitting between them. This CDR3 has 14 residues. Germline V gene sequence: CDR1 SGHTA, CDR2 FQGTGA. Partial CDR3 DNA: TGTGCCAGCAGCTCAGGCGGAGCGGCCTACGAG. Encoded protein: CASSSGGAAYE. The full CDR3 is CASSSGGAAYEQYF.

This clone is judged large (0.1 to 1%). The read falls 3 residues short of the CDR3 end, and the missing part is taken from the germline J gene. V and J are TRBV13 and TRBJ2-3, with TRBD1 as a possible D gene (5 bases). The length of the CDR3 is 16 residues. Germline V lookup: CDR1 PRHDT, CDR2 FYEKMQ (reference sequence). Between the trimmed V and J ends, which lost 5 bases and 0 bases, there was a span of 15 bases. This CDR3 is CASSTQGAGSTDTQYF. The part of the CDR3 DNA that was read is TGTGCCAGCAGCACCCAAGGGGCAGGAAGCACAGATACG.

In the case of this clone: The read terminates 3 residues ahead of where the CDR3 ends, so the germline J gene completes it. The chain has TRBV6-2 or TRBV6-3 and TRBJ2-7; D call uncertain. Trimming shortened V by 6 bases and J by 3 bases, and 12 bases separated the two germline ends. Germline values: CDR1 MNHEY, CDR2 SVGEGT. The CDR3 has 13 residues. CDR3 bases read: TGTGCCAGCAGGATGGGCCCTAACTACGAG. This codes for CASRMGPNYE. The entire CDR3 protein reads CASRMGPNYEQYF.

This clone was found a few times. The read comes to an end 3 residues before the CDR3 does, leaving the germline J gene to fill in the end. The genes are TRBV7-2 and TRBJ1-1; maybe TRBD1 (6 bases). Deletions cut 1 base from V and 5 bases from J, with 14 bases between. The CDR3 is 15 amino acids. Germline V gene sequence: CDR1 SGHTA, CDR2 FQGNSA. The CDR3 sequence: CASSLGGGARTEAFF. The sequenced CDR3 bases are TGTGCCAGCAGCTTAGGAGGGGGGGCGAGGACTGAA.

This clone rates as medium-sized. Read sequence stops 3 residues before the CDR3 end, and the germline J gene provides the missing end. The V and J genes are TRBV20-1 and TRBJ1-1; 7 bases are a match to TRBD1. Germline lookup yields CDR1 DFQATT and CDR2 SNEGSKA (reference sequence). J was trimmed by 3 bases and V by 3 bases; bases with no gene match: 7. This CDR3 spans 14 amino acids. CDR3 residues: CSASRQGGYTEAFF. The covered CDR3 bases are TGCAGTGCTAGTCGACAGGGCGGTTACACTGAA.

This clone is medium-sized within its sample. The read ends 3 residues before the CDR3 terminus; that terminus is restored from the germline J gene. This chain uses TRBV20-1 with TRBJ1-1; no clear D gene. Trimming pared 6 bases from V and 0 bases from J, leaving 11 bases between. The length of the CDR3 is 13 residues. Germline V gene lookup returns CDR1 DFQATT and CDR2 SNEGSKA (reference sequence). CDR3 DNA (partial): TGCAGTGCCACAAGGGCCTTGAACACTGAA. Translated: CSATRALNTE. The full-length CDR3 reads as CSATRALNTEAFF.

Relative to its sample, this clone is large. The sequence runs out 3 residues before the end of the CDR3; the remainder is reconstructed from the germline J gene. The rearrangement joins TRBV7-3 to TRBJ2-1; D is perhaps TRBD1 (6 bases). The V gene's germline CDR1 is SGHTA and CDR2 FQGTGA. Trimming took off 2 bases at V and 7 bases at J, with 12 bases between the two ends. The CDR3 sequence is 14 residues long. The CDR3 bases that were read are TGTGCCAGCAGCTTAGCGACAGGTAGGAATGAG. Translated: CASSLATGRNE. The whole CDR3 protein reads CASSLATGRNEQFF.